This T cell receptor (beta chain) was sequenced in a study of OX40 agonist ivuxolimab in advanced cancers. Study results and limitations: CD4+ T cells averaged fewer expanded clones than CD8+ T cells. Clonal expansion was seen in CD4+ and CD8+ blood T cells by week 6 at 0.1 to 3.0 mg/kg. Partial responders at 0.1-3.0 mg/kg showed near-lowest clonal expansion.

With respect to this clone: Antigen unknown.

The V end was cut by 1 base, the J end by 4 bases, with 11 bases between. Germline CDR1 SGHDT, CDR2 YYEEEE. The CDR3 loop spans 15 amino acids. Any history of autoimmune disease or systemic immunosuppression disqualified patients. Profiled with immunoSEQ multiplex PCR; TCRdb holds only in-frame clones, not every one. The sample lists about 59,000 clones; over 75% were seen once. This receptor was identified in an adult with an advanced solid tumor such as melanoma, head and neck, liver or kidney cancer. The rearrangement links TRBV5-6 to TRBJ2-2; D is uncertain. Sequencing was performed on CD4+ or CD8+ T cells sorted from blood, taken in a trial of the OX40 agonist ivuxolimab. The CDR3, as DNA: TGTGCCAGCAGCTTGAAAGGCCAGCGCACCGGGGAGCTGTTTTTT. It is translated as CASSLKGQRTGELFF.